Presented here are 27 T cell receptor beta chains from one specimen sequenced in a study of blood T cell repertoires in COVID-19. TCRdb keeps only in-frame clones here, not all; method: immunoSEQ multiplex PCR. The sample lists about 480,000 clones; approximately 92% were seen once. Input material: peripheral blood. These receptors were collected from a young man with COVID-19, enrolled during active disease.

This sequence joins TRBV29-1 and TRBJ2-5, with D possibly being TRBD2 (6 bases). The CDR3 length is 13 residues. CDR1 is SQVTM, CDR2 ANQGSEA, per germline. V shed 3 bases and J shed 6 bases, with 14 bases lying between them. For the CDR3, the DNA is TGCAGCGTTGAGGCCCTAGGACTACAGACCCAGTACTTC. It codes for CSVEALGLQTQYF.

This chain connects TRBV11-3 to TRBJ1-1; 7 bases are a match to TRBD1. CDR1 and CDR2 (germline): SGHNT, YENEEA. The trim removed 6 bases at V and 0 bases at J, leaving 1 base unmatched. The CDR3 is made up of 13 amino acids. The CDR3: CASRDRLNTEAFF. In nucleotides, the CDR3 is TGTGCCAGCAGGGACAGGTTGAACACTGAAGCTTTCTTT.

CDR3 in amino acids: CASSLETRRADTQYF. For the CDR3, the DNA is TGTGCCAGCAGCTTAGAGACTAGGCGGGCAGATACGCAGTATTTT. V usage is TRBV7-9 and J usage is TRBJ2-3, with D possibly matching TRBD2 (6 bases). In germline, CDR1 is SEHNR, CDR2 FQNEAQ (reference sequence). Trimming pared 1 base from V and 4 bases from J, leaving 12 bases between. This CDR3 has 15 amino acids.

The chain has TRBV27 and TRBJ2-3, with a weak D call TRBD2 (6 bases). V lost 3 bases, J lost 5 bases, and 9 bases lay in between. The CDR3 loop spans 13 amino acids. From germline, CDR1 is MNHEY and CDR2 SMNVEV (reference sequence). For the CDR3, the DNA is TGTGCCAGCAGTTTCCGGGGAGGAGATACGCAGTATTTT. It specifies CASSFRGGDTQYF.

The CDR3 here is CASSPSQGASNYGYTF. Written as DNA, the CDR3 is TGCGCCAGCAGCCCAAGTCAGGGGGCGTCTAACTATGGCTACACCTTC. The chain joins TRBV4-1 to TRBJ1-2, with TRBD1 identical over 8 bases. V dropped 4 bases and J dropped 0; count of bases not matched to a gene: 7. The CDR3 contains 16 residues. From germline, CDR1 is MGHRA and CDR2 YSYEKL.

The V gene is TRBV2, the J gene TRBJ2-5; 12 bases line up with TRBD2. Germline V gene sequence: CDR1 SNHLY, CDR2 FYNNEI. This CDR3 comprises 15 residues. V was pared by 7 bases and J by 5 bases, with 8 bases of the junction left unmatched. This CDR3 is CASTTSGGGGETQYF. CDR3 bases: TGTGCCAGCACGACTAGCGGGGGAGGGGGGGAGACCCAGTACTTC.

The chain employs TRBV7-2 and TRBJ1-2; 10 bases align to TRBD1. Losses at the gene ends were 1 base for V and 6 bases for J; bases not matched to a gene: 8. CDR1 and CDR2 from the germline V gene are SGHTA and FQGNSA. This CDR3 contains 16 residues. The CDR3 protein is CASSLVHGQGENGYTF. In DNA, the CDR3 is TGTGCCAGCAGCTTAGTCCACGGACAGGGGGAGAATGGCTACACCTTC.

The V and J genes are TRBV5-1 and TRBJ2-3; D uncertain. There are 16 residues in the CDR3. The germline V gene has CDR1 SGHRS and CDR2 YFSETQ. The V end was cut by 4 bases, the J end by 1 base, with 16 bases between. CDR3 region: CASSMDPTIGTDTQYF. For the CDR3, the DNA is TGCGCCAGCAGCATGGACCCTACGATAGGCACAGATACGCAGTATTTT. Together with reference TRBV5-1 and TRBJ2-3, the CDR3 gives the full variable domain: KAGVTQTPRYLIKTRGQQVTLSCSPISGHRSVSWYQQTPGQGLQFLFEYFSETQRNKGNFPGRFSGRQFSNSRSEMNVSTLELGDSALYLCASSMDPTIGTDTQYFGPGTRLTVL.

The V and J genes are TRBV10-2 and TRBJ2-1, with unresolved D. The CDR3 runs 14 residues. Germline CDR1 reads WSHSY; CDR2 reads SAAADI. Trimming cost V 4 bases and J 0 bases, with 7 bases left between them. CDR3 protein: CASSAPSSYNEQFF. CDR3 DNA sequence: TGCGCCAGCAGTGCACCGAGCTCCTACAATGAGCAGTTCTTC.

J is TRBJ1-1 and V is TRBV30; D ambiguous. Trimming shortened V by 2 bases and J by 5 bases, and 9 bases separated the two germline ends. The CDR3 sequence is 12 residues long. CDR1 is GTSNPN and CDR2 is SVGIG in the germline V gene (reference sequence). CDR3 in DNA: TGTGCCTGGAGTCGGGGTTGGACTGAAGCTTTCTTT. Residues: CAWSRGWTEAFF.

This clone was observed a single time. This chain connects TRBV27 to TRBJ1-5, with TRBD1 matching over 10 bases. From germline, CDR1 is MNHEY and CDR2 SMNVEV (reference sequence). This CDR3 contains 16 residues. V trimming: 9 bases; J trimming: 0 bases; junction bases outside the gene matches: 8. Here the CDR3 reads CASGRQGASSNQPQHF. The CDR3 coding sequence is TGTGCCAGTGGGAGACAGGGGGCTAGTAGCAATCAGCCCCAGCATTTT.

CDR3 in DNA: TGTGCCAGTAGGGTTGACAGAAACTATGGCTACACCTTC. This codes for CASRVDRNYGYTF. V and J are TRBV19 and TRBJ1-2; tentative D call: TRBD1 (5 bases). Trimming removed 6 bases at V and 2 bases at J, with 10 bases between. Germline values: CDR1 LNHDA, CDR2 SQIVND (reference sequence). The CDR3 is 13 amino acids.

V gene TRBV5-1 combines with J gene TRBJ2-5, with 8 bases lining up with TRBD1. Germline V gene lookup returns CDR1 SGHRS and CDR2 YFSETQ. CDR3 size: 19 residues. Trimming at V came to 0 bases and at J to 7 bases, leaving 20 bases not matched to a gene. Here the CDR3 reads CASSLAGVGRGLVLGTQYF. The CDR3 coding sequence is TGCGCCAGCAGCTTGGCCGGAGTTGGCAGGGGGCTTGTATTAGGGACCCAGTACTTC.

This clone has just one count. The CDR3 region has the DNA TGTGCCAGCTCACCAGGGGTTCCGTCTAGCGGGAGGGCCCTCGCAGATACGCAGTATTTT. It yields the protein CASSPGVPSSGRALADTQYF. V is TRBV18 and J is TRBJ2-3; 12 bases line up with TRBD2. This CDR3 region has 20 residues. V trimming: 2 bases; J trimming: 4 bases; junction bases outside the gene matches: 16. Germline CDR1 reads KGHSH; CDR2 reads LQKENI.

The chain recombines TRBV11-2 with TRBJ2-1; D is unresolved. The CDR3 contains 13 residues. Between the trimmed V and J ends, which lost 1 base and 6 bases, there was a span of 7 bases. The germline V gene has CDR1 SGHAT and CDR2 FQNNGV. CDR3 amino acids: CASSLGQFNEQFF. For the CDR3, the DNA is TGTGCCAGCAGCTTAGGGCAATTCAATGAGCAGTTCTTC.

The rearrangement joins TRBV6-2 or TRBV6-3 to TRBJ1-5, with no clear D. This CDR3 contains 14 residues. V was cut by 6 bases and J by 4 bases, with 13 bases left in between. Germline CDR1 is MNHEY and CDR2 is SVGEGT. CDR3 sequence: CASSPASPNQPQHF. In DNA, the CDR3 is TGTGCCAGCAGCCCGGCCTCGCCGAATCAGCCCCAGCATTTT.

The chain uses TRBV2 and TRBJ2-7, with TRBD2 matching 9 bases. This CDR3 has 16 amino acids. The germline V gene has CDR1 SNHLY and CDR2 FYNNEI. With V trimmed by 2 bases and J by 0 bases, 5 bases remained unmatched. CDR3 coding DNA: TGTGCCAGCAGTGAAAAGGGACTAGCTGGCTCCTACGAGCAGTACTTC. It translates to CASSEKGLAGSYEQYF.

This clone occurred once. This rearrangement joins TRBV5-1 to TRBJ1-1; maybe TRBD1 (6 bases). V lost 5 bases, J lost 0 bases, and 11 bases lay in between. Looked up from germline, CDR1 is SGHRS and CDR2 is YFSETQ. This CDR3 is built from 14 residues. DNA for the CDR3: TGCGCCAGCAGTTTTGACAGGATGAACACTGAAGCTTTCTTT. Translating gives CASSFDRMNTEAFF.

CDR3 sequence reads: CASRMGQSNQPQHF. The CDR3 nucleotides are TGTGCCAGCAGAATGGGACAGAGCAATCAGCCCCAGCATTTT. This chain connects TRBV6-5 to TRBJ1-5; 7 nucleotides match TRBD1. With V trimmed by 6 bases and J by 1 base, 3 bases remained unmatched. Germline-derived CDR1 and CDR2 are MNHEY and SVGAGI. The CDR3 runs to 14 residues.

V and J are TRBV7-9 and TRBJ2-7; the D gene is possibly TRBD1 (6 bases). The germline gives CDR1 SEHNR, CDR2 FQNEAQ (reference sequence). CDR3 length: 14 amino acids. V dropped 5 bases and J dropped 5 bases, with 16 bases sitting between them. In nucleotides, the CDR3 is TGTGCCAGCAGCCCTAGAGACAGGATCCACGAGCAGTACTTC. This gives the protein CASSPRDRIHEQYF.

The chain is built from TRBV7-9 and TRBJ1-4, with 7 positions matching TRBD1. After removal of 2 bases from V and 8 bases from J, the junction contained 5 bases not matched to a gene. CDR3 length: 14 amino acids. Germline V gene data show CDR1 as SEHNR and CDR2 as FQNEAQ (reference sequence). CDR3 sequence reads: CASSLRQGGEKLFF. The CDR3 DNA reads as TGTGCCAGCAGCTTAAGACAGGGTGGCGAAAAACTGTTTTTT.

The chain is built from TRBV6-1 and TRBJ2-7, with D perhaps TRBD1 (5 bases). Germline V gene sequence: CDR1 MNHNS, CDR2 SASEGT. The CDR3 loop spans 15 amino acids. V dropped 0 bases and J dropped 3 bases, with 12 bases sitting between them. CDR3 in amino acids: CASSEALGHIYEQYF. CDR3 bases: TGTGCCAGCAGTGAAGCTCTAGGACACATCTACGAGCAGTACTTC.

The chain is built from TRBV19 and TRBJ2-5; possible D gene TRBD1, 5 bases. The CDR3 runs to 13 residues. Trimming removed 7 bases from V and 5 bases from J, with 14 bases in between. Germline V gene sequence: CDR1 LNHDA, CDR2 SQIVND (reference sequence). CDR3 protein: CASNAGSGETQYF. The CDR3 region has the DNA TGTGCCAGTAACGCAGGTTCAGGGGAGACCCAGTACTTC.

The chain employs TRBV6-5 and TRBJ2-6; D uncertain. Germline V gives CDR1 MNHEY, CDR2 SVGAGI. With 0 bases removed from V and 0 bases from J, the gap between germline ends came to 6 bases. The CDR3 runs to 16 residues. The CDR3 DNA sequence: TGTGCCAGCAGTTACTCGTACATCTCTGGGGCCAACGTCCTGACTTTC. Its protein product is CASSYSYISGANVLTF.

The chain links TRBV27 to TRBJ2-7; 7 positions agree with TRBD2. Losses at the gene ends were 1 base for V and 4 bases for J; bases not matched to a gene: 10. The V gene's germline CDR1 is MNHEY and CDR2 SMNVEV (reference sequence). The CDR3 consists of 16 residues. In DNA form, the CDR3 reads TGTGCCAGCAGTTTATTTAGTCCTAGCGGAAGGTACGAGCAGTACTTC. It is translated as CASSLFSPSGRYEQYF.

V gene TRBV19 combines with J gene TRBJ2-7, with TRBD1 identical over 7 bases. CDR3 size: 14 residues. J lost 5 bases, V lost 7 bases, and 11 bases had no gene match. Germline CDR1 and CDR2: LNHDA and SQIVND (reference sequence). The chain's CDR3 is CASTPTGWENEQYF. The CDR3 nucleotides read TGTGCCAGTACACCGACAGGGTGGGAAAACGAGCAGTACTTC.

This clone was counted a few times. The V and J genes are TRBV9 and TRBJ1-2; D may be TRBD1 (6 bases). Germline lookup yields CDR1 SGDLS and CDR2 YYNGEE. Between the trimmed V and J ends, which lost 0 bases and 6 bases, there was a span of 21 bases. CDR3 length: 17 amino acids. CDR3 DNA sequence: TGTGCCAGCAGCGTAGACCCAGCCAGGGGCTCGTCTGATGGCTACACCTTC. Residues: CASSVDPARGSSDGYTF.